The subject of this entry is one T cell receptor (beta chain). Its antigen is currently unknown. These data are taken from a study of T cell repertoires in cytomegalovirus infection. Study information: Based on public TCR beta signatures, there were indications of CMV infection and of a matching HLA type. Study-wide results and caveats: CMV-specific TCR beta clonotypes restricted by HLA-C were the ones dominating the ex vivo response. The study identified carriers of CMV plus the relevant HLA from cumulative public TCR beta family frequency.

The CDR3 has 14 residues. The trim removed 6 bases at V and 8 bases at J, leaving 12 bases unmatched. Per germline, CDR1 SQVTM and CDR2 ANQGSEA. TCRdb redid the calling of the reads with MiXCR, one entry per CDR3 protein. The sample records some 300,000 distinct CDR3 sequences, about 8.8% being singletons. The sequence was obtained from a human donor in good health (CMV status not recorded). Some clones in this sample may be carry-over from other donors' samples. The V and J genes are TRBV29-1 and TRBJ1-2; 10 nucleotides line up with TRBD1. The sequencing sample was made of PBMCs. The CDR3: CSVDLRDRGLGYTF. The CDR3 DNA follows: TGCAGCGTGGACCTCCGGGACAGGGGATTAGGCTACACCTTC.